This entry lists 32 T cell receptor beta chains sequenced from one sample in a study of blood T cell repertoires in COVID-19. Measured with immunoSEQ multiplex PCR; TCRdb has only the in-frame clones, and not every one. The sample holds approximately 270,000 clones, roughly 90% seen once. Sequences were obtained from PBMCs or T cells enriched from blood (not recorded which). The source is a man aged 35 to 55 who had been exposed to COVID-19.

The V and J genes are TRBV5-1 and TRBJ2-1, with 7 nucleotides matching TRBD1. Germline V gene lookup returns CDR1 SGHRS and CDR2 YFSETQ. The ends lost 4 bases at V and 0 bases at J; junction bases unmatched: 16. The length of the CDR3 is 19 residues. CDR3 DNA sequence: TGCGCCAGCAGCCCAGGACAGGCCCTCCTCCTGAGCTCCTACAATGAGCAGTTCTTC. Protein sequence: CASSPGQALLLSSYNEQFF.

This clone occurred a few times. V is TRBV11-3 and J is TRBJ1-6; 8 bases are shared with TRBD1. The CDR3 sequence is 18 residues long. Germline assignment: CDR1 SGHNT and CDR2 YENEEA. V shed 4 bases and J 0 bases; nucleotides not matched to a gene: 8. The CDR3 is CASSSLDRASSYNSPLHF. In nucleotides, the CDR3 is TGTGCCAGCAGCTCGTTGGACAGGGCGAGCTCCTATAATTCACCCCTCCACTTT.

This sequence joins TRBV19 and TRBJ1-1, with D possibly matching TRBD1 (5 bases). Trimming removed 2 bases at V and 4 bases at J, with 11 bases between. The CDR3 runs to 14 residues. In germline, CDR1 is LNHDA, CDR2 SQIVND (reference sequence). In DNA, the CDR3 is TGTGCCAGTAGTATAAGGGGCTCTAGCACTGAAGCTTTCTTT. This translates into CASSIRGSSTEAFF.

This rearrangement joins TRBV28 to TRBJ1-2, with D possibly matching TRBD1 (6 bases). The CDR3 contains 13 residues. Germline assignment: CDR1 MDHEN and CDR2 SYDVKM. V lost 2 bases to trimming and J lost 4 bases, with 8 bases between them. The CDR3 bases are TGTGCCAGCAGTTTAGGACAGTCCTATGGCTACACCTTC. It is translated as CASSLGQSYGYTF.

This chain joins TRBV28 and TRBJ1-5; 8 nucleotides align to TRBD1. CDR1 and CDR2 (germline): MDHEN, SYDVKM. CDR3 length: 14 amino acids. After removal of 2 bases from V and 7 bases from J, the junction contained 4 bases not matched to a gene. CDR3 DNA: TGTGCCAGCAGTTTAGGGGACAGGTCGCAGCCCCAGCATTTT. Encoded protein: CASSLGDRSQPQHF.

The V gene is TRBV4-2, the J gene TRBJ1-3; D is unresolved. Germline loops: CDR1 LGHNA, CDR2 YNFKEQ. V lost 4 bases and J lost 4, with 11 bases in between. The CDR3 is 14 amino acids. The CDR3, as DNA: TGTGCCAGCAGCCTTGGGAGTGTAGGAAACACCATATATTTT. It translates to CASSLGSVGNTIYF.

J is TRBJ1-6 and V is TRBV7-2; 7 positions agree with TRBD1. The CDR3 extends over 17 amino acids. Germline-derived CDR1 and CDR2 are SGHTA and FQGNSA. Trimming removed 2 bases from V and 8 bases from J; junction bases left unmatched: 12. The chain's CDR3 is CASSLLVSGGIHSPLHF. The CDR3 DNA reads as TGTGCCAGCAGCTTACTTGTTTCAGGGGGTATTCATTCACCCCTCCACTTT.

This chain links TRBV7-6 with TRBJ1-2, with 7 bases matching TRBD1. The CDR3 spans 15 residues. Losses at the gene ends were 2 bases for V and 8 bases for J; bases not matched to a gene: 11. Germline CDR1 is SGHVS and CDR2 is FNYEAQ. As DNA, the CDR3 is TGTGCCAGCAGCTTACGGGACAGTCTTCTCTACGGCTACACCTTC. It translates to CASSLRDSLLYGYTF.

The chain links TRBV9 to TRBJ2-7; 9 bases agree with TRBD1. Germline V gene sequence: CDR1 SGDLS, CDR2 YYNGEE. The CDR3 has 17 amino acids. Unmatched junction bases numbered 15, after V lost 4 bases and J lost 4 bases. CDR3 protein: CASSPNSGTGLMYEQYF. CDR3 nucleotides: TGTGCCAGCAGCCCCAACTCCGGGACAGGGTTAATGTACGAGCAGTACTTC.

The CDR3, as DNA: TGTGCCAGCTCACCACAAATCGGGACAGGGGGAAATTCACCCCTCCACTTT. Protein sequence: CASSPQIGTGGNSPLHF. The genes are TRBV18 and TRBJ1-6; 11 bases match TRBD1. Trimming took 1 base from V and 7 from J; bases not matched to a gene: 6. Germline CDR1 and CDR2: KGHSH and LQKENI. This CDR3 is 17 amino acids long.

V is TRBV9 and J is TRBJ2-1, with no clear D. The V end lost 4 bases, the J end lost 10 bases, and 9 bases lay between the germline ends. The CDR3 spans 11 residues. Germline assignment: CDR1 SGDLS and CDR2 YYNGEE. CDR3 residues: CASSQFKEQFF. In nucleotides, the CDR3 is TGTGCCAGCAGCCAGTTCAAGGAGCAGTTCTTC.

The chain joins TRBV7-8 to TRBJ2-5, with D possibly TRBD1 on 6 matching bases. From germline, CDR1 is SGHVS and CDR2 FQNEAQ. V lost 5 bases to trimming and J lost 5 bases, with 15 bases between them. This CDR3 is built from 14 residues. This CDR3 reads CASSPVAQGETQYF. The CDR3 DNA is TGTGCCAGCAGCCCAGTTGCTCAGGGGGAGACCCAGTACTTC.

The rearrangement links TRBV10-1 to TRBJ2-1; maybe TRBD1 (5 bases). This CDR3 contains 13 residues. Trimming left V 4 bases short and J 1 base short, with 5 bases between. CDR1 and CDR2 from the germline V gene are WNHNN and SYGVQD (reference sequence). As DNA, the CDR3 is TGCGCCAGCAGTGGACAGTCCTACAATGAGCAGTTCTTC. Amino acid sequence: CASSGQSYNEQFF.

The rearrangement uses TRBV11-2 and TRBJ1-3, with TRBD1 identical over 11 bases. The germline CDR1 and CDR2 sequences are SGHAT and FQNNGV. V shed 5 bases, J shed 0 bases, and the junction held 12 bases outside the gene matches. The CDR3 covers 19 residues. The CDR3 protein is CASSGLGTGGIYSGNTIYF. CDR3 DNA sequence: TGTGCCAGCAGCGGCCTCGGGACAGGGGGGATCTACTCTGGAAACACCATATATTTT.

V and J are TRBV10-2 and TRBJ2-7; D call uncertain. From germline, CDR1 is WSHSY and CDR2 SAAADI. V lost 6 bases and J 0 bases, leaving 9 bases between the germline ends. This CDR3 region has 13 residues. CDR3 bases: TGCGCCAGCAGACAGAAAGACTCCTACGAGCAGTACTTC. This codes for CASRQKDSYEQYF.

This clone was picked up one time. The V and J genes are TRBV23-1 and TRBJ1-1; D is perhaps TRBD1 (6 bases). TRBV23-1 is an ORF for which the function is uncertain. The CDR3 consists of 13 residues. Trimming removed 8 bases at V and 4 bases at J, with 14 bases between. CDR3 in amino acids: CASPTGFGTEAFF. Written as DNA, the CDR3 is TGCGCCAGCCCTACAGGGTTTGGCACTGAAGCTTTCTTT.

The chain links TRBV19 to TRBJ2-5; 8 bases fit TRBD2. Germline trimming cut 4 bases from V and 2 bases from J; bases unmatched to any gene: 3. This CDR3 contains 14 residues. Per the germline V gene, CDR1 is LNHDA and CDR2 is SQIVND (reference sequence). Here the CDR3 DNA reads TGTGCCAGTAGTAGGACTAGCAGACAAGAGACCCAGTACTTC. The encoded protein is CASSRTSRQETQYF.

The genes are TRBV14 and TRBJ1-1; D unresolved. Germline V lookup: CDR1 SGHDN, CDR2 FVKESK. V lost 4 bases and J lost 1, with 7 bases in between. This CDR3 comprises 13 residues. In DNA form, the CDR3 reads TGTGCCAGCAGCCCCCTCGGGAACACTGAAGCTTTCTTT. This encodes CASSPLGNTEAFF.

V gene TRBV30 combines with J gene TRBJ1-1, with 8 bases lining up with TRBD1. The CDR3 has 15 amino acids. Germline CDR1 GTSNPN, CDR2 SVGIG (reference sequence). V lost 2 bases, J lost 4 bases, and 9 bases stayed unmatched. CDR3 coding DNA: TGTGCCTGGAGTAAACTAGGACAGGGAGGCACTGAAGCTTTCTTT. It specifies CAWSKLGQGGTEAFF.

The chain joins TRBV24-1 to TRBJ2-3, with D perhaps matching TRBD2 (5 bases). The CDR3 runs 15 residues. V was shortened by 4 bases and J by 2 bases, with 12 bases between the two germline ends. Per germline, CDR1 KGHDR and CDR2 SFDVKD. Here the CDR3 reads CATSEDSTITDTQYF. The CDR3 DNA sequence: TGTGCCACCAGTGAGGACTCGACTATCACAGATACGCAGTATTTT.

This clone has a handful of counts. The chain has TRBV29-1 and TRBJ2-3; the match to TRBD2 covers 11 bases. The CDR3 contains 18 residues. V was pared by 2 bases and J by 2 bases, with 12 bases of the junction left unmatched. The germline V gene has CDR1 SQVTM and CDR2 ANQGSEA. The CDR3, as DNA: TGCAGCGTTGAAATAAGGAATAGCGGGAGGGCCCTCACAGATACGCAGTATTTT. Its protein is CSVEIRNSGRALTDTQYF.

The gene calls are TRBV19 and TRBJ2-1; no clear D gene. The CDR3 runs to 13 residues. In germline, CDR1 is LNHDA, CDR2 SQIVND (reference sequence). V lost 6 bases and J lost 3, with 9 bases in between. In nucleotides, the CDR3 is TGTGCCAGTAGCTTTAGAGTCTACAATGAGCAGTTCTTC. This encodes CASSFRVYNEQFF.

This rearrangement joins TRBV10-3 to TRBJ2-1; 10 positions agree with TRBD2. This CDR3 is built from 15 residues. The V and J ends lost 6 bases and 2 bases, in that order; junction bases with no gene match: 4. Germline-derived CDR1 and CDR2 are ENHRY and SYGVKD. The CDR3 reads CAIRGTSAAYNEQFF. In nucleotides, the CDR3 is TGTGCCATCAGGGGGACTAGCGCTGCCTACAATGAGCAGTTCTTC.

This clone was recorded a few times. The chain links TRBV2 to TRBJ2-2; D unresolved. CDR3 length: 15 residues. V was pared by 10 bases and J by 2 bases, with 17 bases between. In germline, CDR1 is SNHLY, CDR2 FYNNEI. The CDR3: CATPKGGINTGELFF. CDR3 sequence (DNA): TGTGCCACCCCCAAAGGCGGCATCAACACCGGGGAGCTGTTTTTT.

V and J are TRBV12-5 and TRBJ1-1; D ambiguous. Germline CDR1 and CDR2: LGHNT and FRNRAP. This CDR3 spans 16 amino acids. Trimming removed 0 bases at V and 6 bases at J, with 17 bases between. In DNA, the CDR3 is TGTGCTAGTGGTTTGGTATACTTGCAGGCAACCGCTGAAGCTTTCTTT. It codes for CASGLVYLQATAEAFF.

This clone is a singleton in its sample. The chain is built from TRBV5-6 and TRBJ1-4; TRBD1 might be the D (5 bases). This CDR3 is 14 amino acids long. The V and J ends lost 0 bases and 8 bases respectively, with 11 bases between them. CDR1 and CDR2 (germline): SGHDT, YYEEEE. The CDR3 region has the DNA TGTGCCAGCAGCTTGGACAGGAACGGAGAAAAACTGTTTTTT. Translating gives CASSLDRNGEKLFF.

This CDR3 reads CASSGTGGSTGELFF. The CDR3 region has the DNA TGCGCCAGCAGTGGGACTGGCGGGAGTACCGGGGAGCTGTTTTTT. V and J are TRBV10-1 and TRBJ2-2; TRBD2 matches 7 bases. Germline CDR1 WNHNN, CDR2 SYGVQD (reference sequence). Trimming at V came to 4 bases and at J to 5 bases, leaving 7 bases not matched to a gene. The CDR3 is 15 amino acids.

The CDR3 is CASRADSASYEQYF. In DNA form, the CDR3 reads TGTGCCAGCAGGGCTGACTCGGCCTCCTACGAGCAGTACTTC. V is TRBV2 and J is TRBJ2-7, with D uncertain. Looked up from germline, CDR1 is SNHLY and CDR2 is FYNNEI. There are 14 residues in the CDR3. The V gene lost 6 bases and the J gene lost 0 bases, with 12 bases spanning the gap.

The gene calls are TRBV12-3 or TRBV12-4 and TRBJ2-1; D not certain. V lost 7 bases and J lost 2, with 9 bases in between. The length of the CDR3 is 13 residues. CDR3 nucleotides: TGTGCCAGCACGAGATTCCCCTACAATGAGCAGTTCTTC. This codes for CASTRFPYNEQFF.

This clone appeared a few times. The chain recombines TRBV5-1 with TRBJ1-4, with TRBD1 as a possible D gene (5 bases). The V end was cut by 5 bases, the J end by 5 bases, with 16 bases between. The CDR3 is made up of 15 amino acids. Germline V gene data show CDR1 as SGHRS and CDR2 as YFSETQ. The CDR3 bases are TGCGCCAGCAGTTTTGGGGGGACTTTAAATGAAAAACTGTTTTTT. It specifies CASSFGGTLNEKLFF.

This clone was recorded only once. V and J are TRBV5-5 and TRBJ1-4; TRBD1 aligns across 9 bases. Germline CDR1 is SGHKS and CDR2 is YYEKEE (reference sequence). V lost 4 bases and J lost 5; bases outside the gene matches: 9. This CDR3 is built from 16 residues. The DNA of the CDR3 is TGTGCCAGCAGCCTTCAGGGACAGGGATTCAATGAAAAACTGTTTTTT. It specifies CASSLQGQGFNEKLFF.

The chain combines TRBV7-9 with TRBJ1-1; TRBD1 is a possible D gene (6 bases). The CDR3 runs to 13 residues. The germline gives CDR1 SEHNR, CDR2 FQNEAQ (reference sequence). Trimming shortened V by 5 bases and J by 6 bases, and 13 bases separated the two germline ends. The CDR3 DNA follows: TGTGCCAGCAGCGAAATGGACAGTTCTGAAGCTTTCTTT. Amino acid sequence: CASSEMDSSEAFF.